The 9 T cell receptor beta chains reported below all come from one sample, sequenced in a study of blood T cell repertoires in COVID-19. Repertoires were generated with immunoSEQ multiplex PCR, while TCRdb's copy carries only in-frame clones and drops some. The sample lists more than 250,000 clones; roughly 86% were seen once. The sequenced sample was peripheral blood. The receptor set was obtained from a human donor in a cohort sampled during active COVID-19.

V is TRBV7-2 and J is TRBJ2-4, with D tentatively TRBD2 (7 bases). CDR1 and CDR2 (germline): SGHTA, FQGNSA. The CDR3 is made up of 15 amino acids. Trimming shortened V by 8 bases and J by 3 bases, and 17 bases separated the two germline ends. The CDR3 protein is CASGSGGAGKNIQYF. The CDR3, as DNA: TGTGCCAGCGGATCTGGGGGGGCTGGCAAAAACATTCAGTACTTC.

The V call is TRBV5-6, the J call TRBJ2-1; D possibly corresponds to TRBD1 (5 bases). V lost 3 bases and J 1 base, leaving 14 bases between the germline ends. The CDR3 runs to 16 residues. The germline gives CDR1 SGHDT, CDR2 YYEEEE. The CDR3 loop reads CASSWGQVPSYNEQFF. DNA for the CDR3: TGTGCCAGCAGCTGGGGCCAGGTGCCATCCTACAATGAGCAGTTCTTC.

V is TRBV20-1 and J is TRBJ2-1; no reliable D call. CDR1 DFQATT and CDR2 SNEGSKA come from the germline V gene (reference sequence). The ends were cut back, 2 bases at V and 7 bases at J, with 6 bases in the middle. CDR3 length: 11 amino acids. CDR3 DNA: TGCAGTGCTAGACTGACTAATGAGCAGTTCTTC. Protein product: CSARLTNEQFF.

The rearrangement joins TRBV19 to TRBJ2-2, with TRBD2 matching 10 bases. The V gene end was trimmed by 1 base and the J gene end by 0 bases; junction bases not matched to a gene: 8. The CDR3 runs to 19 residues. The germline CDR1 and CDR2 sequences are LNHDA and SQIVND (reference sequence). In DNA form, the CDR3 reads TGTGCCAGTAGTATAGGCCTAGCGGGGGTTCTCGCGAACACCGGGGAGCTGTTTTTT. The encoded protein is CASSIGLAGVLANTGELFF.

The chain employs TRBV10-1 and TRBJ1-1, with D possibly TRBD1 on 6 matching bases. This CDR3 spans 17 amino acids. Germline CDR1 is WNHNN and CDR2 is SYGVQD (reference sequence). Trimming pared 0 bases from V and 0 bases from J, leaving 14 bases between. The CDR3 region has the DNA TGCGCCAGCAGTGAGTCGAAGGTGACAGGCTTGAACACTGAAGCTTTCTTT. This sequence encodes CASSESKVTGLNTEAFF.

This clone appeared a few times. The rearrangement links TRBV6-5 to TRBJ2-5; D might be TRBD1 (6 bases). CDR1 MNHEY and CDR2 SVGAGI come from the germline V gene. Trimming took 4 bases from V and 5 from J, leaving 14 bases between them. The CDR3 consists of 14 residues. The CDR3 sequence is CASSSTGLGETQYF. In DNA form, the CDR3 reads TGTGCCAGCAGTTCTACAGGGTTGGGGGAGACCCAGTACTTC.

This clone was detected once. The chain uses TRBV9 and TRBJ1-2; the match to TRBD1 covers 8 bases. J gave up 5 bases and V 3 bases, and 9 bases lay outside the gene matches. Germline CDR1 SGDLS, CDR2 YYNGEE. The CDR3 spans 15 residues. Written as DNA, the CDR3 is TGTGCCAGCAGCGAGACAGGGGCCGTTGGGTATGGCTACACCTTC. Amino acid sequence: CASSETGAVGYGYTF.

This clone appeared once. The CDR3 here is CASSRRQGPIHEQYF. In DNA, the CDR3 is TGCGCCAGCAGCCGTCGACAGGGCCCCATCCACGAGCAGTACTTC. The V gene is TRBV5-1, the J gene TRBJ2-7, with TRBD1 matching over 7 bases. The trim removed 4 bases at V and 5 bases at J, leaving 12 bases unmatched. Germline V gene data show CDR1 as SGHRS and CDR2 as YFSETQ. This CDR3 region has 15 residues. The full variable domain, completed using reference TRBV5-1 and TRBJ2-7, is KAGVTQTPRYLIKTRGQQVTLSCSPISGHRSVSWYQQTPGQGLQFLFEYFSETQRNKGNFPGRFSGRQFSNSRSEMNVSTLELGDSALYLCASSRRQGPIHEQYFGPGTRLTVT.

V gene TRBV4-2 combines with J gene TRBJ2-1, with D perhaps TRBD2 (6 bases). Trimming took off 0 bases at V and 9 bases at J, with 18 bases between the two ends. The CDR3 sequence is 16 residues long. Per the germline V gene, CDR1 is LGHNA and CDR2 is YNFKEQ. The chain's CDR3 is CASSQESGLRFTEQFF. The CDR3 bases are TGTGCCAGCAGCCAAGAATCAGGACTACGCTTCACTGAGCAGTTCTTC.